This T cell receptor beta chain is drawn from a study of blood T cell repertoires in COVID-19. Study-wide background: PBMCs, B-cell-depleted T cells, or T cells provided the cDNA or gDNA that made up the material.

Measured with immunoSEQ multiplex PCR; TCRdb has only the in-frame clones, and not every one. The data show fewer than 200,000 clones, around 79% seen once. The V gene's germline CDR1 is SGHRS and CDR2 YFSETQ. The CDR3 contains 14 residues. The V gene lost 0 bases and the J gene lost 0 bases, with 4 bases spanning the gap. The V call is TRBV5-1, the J call TRBJ1-3; D unclear. This receptor was taken from a woman in her sixties or seventies with acute or convalescent COVID-19. The sequencing sample was made of peripheral blood. The CDR3 sequence is CASSLAYSGNTIYF. The CDR3 bases are TGCGCCAGCAGCTTGGCCTACTCTGGAAACACCATATATTTT.